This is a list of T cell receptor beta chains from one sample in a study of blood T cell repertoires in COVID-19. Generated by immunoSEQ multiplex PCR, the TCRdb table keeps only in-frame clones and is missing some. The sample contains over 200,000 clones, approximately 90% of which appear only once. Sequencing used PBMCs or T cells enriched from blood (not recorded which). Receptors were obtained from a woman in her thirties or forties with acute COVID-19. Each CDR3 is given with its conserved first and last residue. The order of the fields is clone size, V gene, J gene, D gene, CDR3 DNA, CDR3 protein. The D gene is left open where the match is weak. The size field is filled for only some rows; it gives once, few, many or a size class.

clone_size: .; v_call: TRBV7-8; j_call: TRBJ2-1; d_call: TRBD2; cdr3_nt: TGTGCCAGCAGCCCAAATAAAGGTAGCGGGGGGTTTAACAATGAGCAGTTCTTC; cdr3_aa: CASSPNKGSGGFNNEQFF
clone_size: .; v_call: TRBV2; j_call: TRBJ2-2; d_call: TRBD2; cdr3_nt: TGTGCCAGCAGTGTGCTACTAGCGGGGGGGTACGCGAACACCGGGGAGCTGTTTTTT; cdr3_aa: CASSVLLAGGYANTGELFF
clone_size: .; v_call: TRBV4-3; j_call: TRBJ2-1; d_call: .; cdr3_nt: TGCGCCAGCAGCCAGGCCGGGGTCGCCACTGGTGAGCAGTTCTTC; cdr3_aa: CASSQAGVATGEQFF
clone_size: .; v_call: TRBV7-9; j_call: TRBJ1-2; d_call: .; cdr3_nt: TGTGCCAGCAGCTTAGCAAATAGACAGTCTGGCTACACCTTC; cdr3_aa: CASSLANRQSGYTF
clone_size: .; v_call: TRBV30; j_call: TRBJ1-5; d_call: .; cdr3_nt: TGTGCCTGGAGTCCGGGACGGGGGACGGAGCCCCAGCATTTT; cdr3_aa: CAWSPGRGTEPQHF
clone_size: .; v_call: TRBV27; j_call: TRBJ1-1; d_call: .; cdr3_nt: TGTGCCAGCAGTTTATGGGGGACAACCACTGAAGCTTTCTTT; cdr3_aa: CASSLWGTTTEAFF
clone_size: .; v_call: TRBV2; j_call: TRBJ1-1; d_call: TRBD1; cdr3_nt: TGTGCCAGCAGGGCCAGGGGGGACACTGAAGCTTTCTTT; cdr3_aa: CASRARGDTEAFF
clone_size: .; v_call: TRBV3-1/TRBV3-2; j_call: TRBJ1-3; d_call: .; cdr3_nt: TGTGCCAGCAGCCAAGTTGGAGCGAACTCTGGAAACACCATATATTTT; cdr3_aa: CASSQVGANSGNTIYF
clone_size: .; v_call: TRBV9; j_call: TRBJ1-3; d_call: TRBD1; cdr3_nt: TGTGCCAGCAGCGTAGGTGACAGGGCCTCTGGAAACACCATATATTTT; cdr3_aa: CASSVGDRASGNTIYF
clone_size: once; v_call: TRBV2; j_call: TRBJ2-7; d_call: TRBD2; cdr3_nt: TGTGCCAGCAGTATAGCGGGGGGCGGCTCCTACGAGCAGTACTTC; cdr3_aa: CASSIAGGGSYEQYF
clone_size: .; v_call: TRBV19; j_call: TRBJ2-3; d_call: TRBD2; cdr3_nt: TGTGCCAGTAGCCCAGCGGGAGGAGGGGATACGCAGTATTTT; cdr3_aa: CASSPAGGGDTQYF
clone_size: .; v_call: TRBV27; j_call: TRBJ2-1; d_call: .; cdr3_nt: TGTGCCAGCAGTTTAAAAGGGGGTAGGGATGAGCAGTTCTTC; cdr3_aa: CASSLKGGRDEQFF
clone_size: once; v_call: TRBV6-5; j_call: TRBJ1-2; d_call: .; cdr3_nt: TGTGCCAGCAGTTACTCGTACAGGGAAGGTCATGGCTACACCTTC; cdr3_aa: CASSYSYREGHGYTF
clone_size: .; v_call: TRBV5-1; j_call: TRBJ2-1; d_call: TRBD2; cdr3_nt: TGCGCCAGCAGCTTAAGGACTAGCGGGGACAATGAGCAGTTCTTC; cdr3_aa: CASSLRTSGDNEQFF
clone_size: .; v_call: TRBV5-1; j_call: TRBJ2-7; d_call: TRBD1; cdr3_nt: TGCGCCAGCAGCCGGGACAGGTCCTACGAGCAGTACTTC; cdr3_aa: CASSRDRSYEQYF
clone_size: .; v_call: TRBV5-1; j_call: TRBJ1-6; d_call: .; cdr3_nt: TGCGCCAGCAGCCAAATCGGACAGATGAAATCACCCCTCCACTTT; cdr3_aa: CASSQIGQMKSPLHF
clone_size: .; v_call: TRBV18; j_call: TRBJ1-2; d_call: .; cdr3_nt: TGTGCCAGCTCACCATCGGGGGGCTGGAACAATGGCTACACCTTC; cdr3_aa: CASSPSGGWNNGYTF
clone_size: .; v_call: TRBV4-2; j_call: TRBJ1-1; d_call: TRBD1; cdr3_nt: TGTGCCACCTCTCGGACAGGGTCGAACACTGAAGCTTTCTTT; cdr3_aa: CATSRTGSNTEAFF
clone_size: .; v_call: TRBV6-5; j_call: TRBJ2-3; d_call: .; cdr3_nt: TGTGCCAGCAGGCCCCGGGAGCTACTCACAGATACGCAGTATTTT; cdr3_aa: CASRPRELLTDTQYF
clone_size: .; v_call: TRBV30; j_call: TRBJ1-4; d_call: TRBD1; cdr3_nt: TGTGCCTGGAGTCTGAAGGGGGCGACTAATGAAAAACTGTTTTTT; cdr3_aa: CAWSLKGATNEKLFF
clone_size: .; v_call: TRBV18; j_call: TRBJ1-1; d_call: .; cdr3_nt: TGTGCCAGCTCACCACGGTCCAGGCAGAACACTGAAGCTTTCTTT; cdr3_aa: CASSPRSRQNTEAFF
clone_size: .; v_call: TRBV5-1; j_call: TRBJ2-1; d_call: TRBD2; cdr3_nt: TGCGCCAGCAGCCCTGGACTAGCGCGAGTCCCCTACAATGAGCAGTTCTTC; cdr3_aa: CASSPGLARVPYNEQFF
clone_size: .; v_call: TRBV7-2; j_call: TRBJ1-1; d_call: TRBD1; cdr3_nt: TGTGCCAGCAGCTTAGGGACAGGGGTAACTGAAGCTTTCTTT; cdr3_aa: CASSLGTGVTEAFF
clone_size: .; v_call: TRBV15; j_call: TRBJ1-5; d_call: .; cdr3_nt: TGTGCCACCAGCAGTGAGACTCCAAATCAGCCCCAGCATTTT; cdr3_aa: CATSSETPNQPQHF
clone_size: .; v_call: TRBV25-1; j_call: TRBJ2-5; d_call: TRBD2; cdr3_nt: TGTGCCAGCAGTGAGGAAAGGACTAGCGCCTTTGAGACCCAGTACTTC; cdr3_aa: CASSEERTSAFETQYF
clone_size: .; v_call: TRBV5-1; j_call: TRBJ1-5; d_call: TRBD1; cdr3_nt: TGCGCCAGCAGCTGGACAGGCCTCAATCAGCCCCAGCATTTT; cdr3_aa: CASSWTGLNQPQHF
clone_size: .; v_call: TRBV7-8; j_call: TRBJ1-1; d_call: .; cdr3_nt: TGTGCCAGCAGCCGCCTCTCTACTCAGGGTCGCGCTGAAGCTTTCTTT; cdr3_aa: CASSRLSTQGRAEAFF
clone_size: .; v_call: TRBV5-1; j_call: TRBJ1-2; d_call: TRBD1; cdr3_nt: TGCGCCAGCAGCTGGGGCGGGACAGGCGACTATGGCTACACCTTC; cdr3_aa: CASSWGGTGDYGYTF
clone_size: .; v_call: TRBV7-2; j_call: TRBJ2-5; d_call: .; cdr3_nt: TGTGCCAGCAGCAACCGGGACAACCAAGAGACCCAGTACTTC; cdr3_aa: CASSNRDNQETQYF
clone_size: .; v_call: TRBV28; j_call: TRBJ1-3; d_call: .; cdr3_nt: TGTGCCAGCAGTCCGCCTCAGGGGAGCTCTGGAAACACCATATATTTT; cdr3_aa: CASSPPQGSSGNTIYF
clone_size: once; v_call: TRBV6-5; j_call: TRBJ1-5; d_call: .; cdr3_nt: TGTGCCAGCAGTTACGGCGGGACGGACAATCAGCCCCAGCATTTT; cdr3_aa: CASSYGGTDNQPQHF
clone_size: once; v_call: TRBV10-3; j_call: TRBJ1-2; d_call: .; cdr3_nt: TGTGCCATCAGTGAGTCCGGGACTTCAAAGCGAGGCTACACCTTC; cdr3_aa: CAISESGTSKRGYTF
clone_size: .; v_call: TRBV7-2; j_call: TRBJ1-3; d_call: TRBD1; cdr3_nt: TGTGCCAGCAGCTCAGGGGGGTCTGGAAACACCATATATTTT; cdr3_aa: CASSSGGSGNTIYF
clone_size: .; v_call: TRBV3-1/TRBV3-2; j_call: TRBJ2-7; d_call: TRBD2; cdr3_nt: TGTGCCAGCAGCCTGACCGGTTGGGAGGGGGAGCAGTACTTC; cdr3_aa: CASSLTGWEGEQYF
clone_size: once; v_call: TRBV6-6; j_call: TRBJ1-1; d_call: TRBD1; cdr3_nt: TGTGCCAGCATTAAGGGACAGGGATCGGACACTGAAGCTTTCTTT; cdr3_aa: CASIKGQGSDTEAFF
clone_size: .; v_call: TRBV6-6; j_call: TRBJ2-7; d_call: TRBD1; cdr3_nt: TGTGCCAGCAGCCGGACAGGCGGAAAAATCTCCTACGAGCAGTACTTC; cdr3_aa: CASSRTGGKISYEQYF
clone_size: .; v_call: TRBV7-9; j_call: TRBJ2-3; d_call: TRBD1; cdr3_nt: TGTGCCAGCAGCTTAGGAAGGACAGGGAGCACAGATACGCAGTATTTT; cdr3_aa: CASSLGRTGSTDTQYF
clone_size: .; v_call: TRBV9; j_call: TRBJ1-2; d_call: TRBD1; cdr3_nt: TGTGCCAGCAGCCCTCGGGGACAGGGGCTCGGGGGCTACACCTTC; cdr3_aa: CASSPRGQGLGGYTF
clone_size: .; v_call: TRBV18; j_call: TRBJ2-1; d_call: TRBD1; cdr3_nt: TGTGCCAGCTCCCCCCGGGACAGAAGGTACAATGAGCAGTTCTTC; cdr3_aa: CASSPRDRRYNEQFF
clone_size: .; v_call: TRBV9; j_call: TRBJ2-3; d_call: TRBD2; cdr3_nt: TGTGCCAGCAGACCTGGACTAGCGGGAGGGCTAGGTGATACGCAGTATTTT; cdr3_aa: CASRPGLAGGLGDTQYF
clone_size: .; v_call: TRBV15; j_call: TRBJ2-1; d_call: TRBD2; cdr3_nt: TGTGCCACCAGCAGAGCCGGGGGGGTCATAAATGAGCAGTTCTTC; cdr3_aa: CATSRAGGVINEQFF